This is a list of T cell receptor beta chains from one sample in a study of shared clonotypes between healthy human individuals. Profiled with immunoSEQ multiplex PCR; TCRdb holds only in-frame clones, not every one. The sample has about 820,000 clones, 80% to 95% seen once. Sequenced material: naive CD8+ T cells sorted from blood. The receptors were gathered from a man aged 25 to 40 in good health. The CDR3 runs from the conserved cysteine through the conserved F or W. The D gene is left open where the match is weak. Size values are once, few and many counts, or a class for expanded clones, and some rows have none.

CASYTDNSYNEQFF TGTGCCAGCTACACGGACAACTCCTACAATGAGCAGTTCTTC TRBJ2-1 NA NA TRBV2
CASSYRTGTNTEAFF TGTGCCAGCAGCTACCGGACAGGGACGAACACTGAAGCTTTCTTT TRBJ1-1 NA TRBD1 TRBV7-8
CASSGTGGITEAFF TGTGCCAGCAGTGGAACAGGGGGAATCACTGAAGCTTTCTTT TRBJ1-1 NA TRBD1 TRBV2
CASGPGFDEQFF TGTGCTAGTGGCCCCGGTTTCGACGAGCAGTTCTTC TRBJ2-1 NA NA TRBV12-5
CASSSMRDTTDTQYF TGTGCCAGCAGCTCAATGAGGGACACAACAGATACGCAGTATTTT TRBJ2-3 NA NA TRBV5-4
CASSLRGAGGVDGYTF TGTGCCAGCAGCTTAAGAGGGGCTGGGGGCGTGGATGGCTACACCTTC TRBJ1-2 NA NA TRBV7-9
CASSIAYYSYNEQFF TGTGCCAGTAGTATAGCTTACTACTCCTACAATGAGCAGTTCTTC TRBJ2-1 once NA TRBV19
CASSPPLGVTEAFF TGTGCCAGCAGTCCCCCTTTAGGGGTCACTGAAGCTTTCTTT TRBJ1-1 NA NA TRBV28
CASSDSNQPQHF TGTGCCAGCAGTGATAGCAATCAGCCCCAGCATTTT TRBJ1-5 NA NA TRBV28
CASAGARNEAFF TGTGCCAGCGCCGGGGCCCGAAATGAAGCTTTCTTT TRBJ1-1 few NA TRBV11-2
CAISESTTYEQYF TGTGCCATCAGTGAGTCGACCACCTACGAGCAGTACTTC TRBJ2-7 NA NA TRBV10-3
CASSAGGSSYNEQFF TGTGCCAGCAGTGCCGGCGGGAGCTCCTACAATGAGCAGTTCTTC TRBJ2-1 NA TRBD2 TRBV28
CASSPASRAQAYEQYF TGTGCCAGCAGTCCCGCCTCGAGGGCACAAGCCTACGAGCAGTACTTC TRBJ2-7 NA NA TRBV27
CASSSDTNTGELFF TGTGCCAGCAGCTCGGACACTAACACCGGGGAGCTGTTTTTT TRBJ2-2 NA NA TRBV7-6
CASTPGTSGSKQYF TGTGCCAGCACCCCCGGGACTAGCGGGAGCAAGCAGTACTTC TRBJ2-7 NA TRBD2 TRBV28
CATSGQFNSYEQYF TGTGCCACCTCCGGACAGTTTAATTCCTACGAGCAGTACTTC TRBJ2-7 NA NA TRBV19